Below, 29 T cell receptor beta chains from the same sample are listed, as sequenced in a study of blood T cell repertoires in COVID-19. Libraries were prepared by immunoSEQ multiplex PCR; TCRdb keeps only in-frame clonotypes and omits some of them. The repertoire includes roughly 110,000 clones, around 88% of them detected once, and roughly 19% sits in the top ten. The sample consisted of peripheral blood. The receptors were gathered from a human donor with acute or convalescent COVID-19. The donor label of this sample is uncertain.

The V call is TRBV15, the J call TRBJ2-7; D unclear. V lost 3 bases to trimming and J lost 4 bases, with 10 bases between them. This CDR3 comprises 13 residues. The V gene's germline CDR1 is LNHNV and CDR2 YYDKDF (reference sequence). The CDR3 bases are TGTGCCACCAGCAGCGGTGTTTCGTACGAGCAGTACTTC. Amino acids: CATSSGVSYEQYF.

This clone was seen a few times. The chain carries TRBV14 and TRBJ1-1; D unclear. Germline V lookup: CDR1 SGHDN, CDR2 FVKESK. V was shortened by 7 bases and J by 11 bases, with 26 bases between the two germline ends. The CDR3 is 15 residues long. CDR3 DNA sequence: TGTGCCAGCAAAGTCATGGACGGGATCCCCATTGACGCTTTCTTT. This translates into CASKVMDGIPIDAFF. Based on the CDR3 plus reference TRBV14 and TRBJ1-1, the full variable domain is EAGVTQFPSHSVIEKGQTVTLRCDPISGHDNLYWYRRVMGKEIKFLLHFVKESKQDESGMPNNRFLAERTGGTYSTLKVQPAELEDSGVYFCASKVMDGIPIDAFFGQGTRLTVV.

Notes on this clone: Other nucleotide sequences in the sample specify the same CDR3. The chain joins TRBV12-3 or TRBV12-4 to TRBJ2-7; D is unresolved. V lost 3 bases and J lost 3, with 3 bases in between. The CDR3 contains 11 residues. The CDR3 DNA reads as TGTGCCAGCAGTTTTTACTACGAGCAGTACTTC. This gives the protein CASSFYYEQYF.

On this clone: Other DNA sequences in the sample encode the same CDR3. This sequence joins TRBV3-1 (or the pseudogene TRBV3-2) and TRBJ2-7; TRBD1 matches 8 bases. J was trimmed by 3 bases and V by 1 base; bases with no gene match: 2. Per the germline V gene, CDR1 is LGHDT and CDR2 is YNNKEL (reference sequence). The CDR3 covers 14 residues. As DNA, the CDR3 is TGTGCCAGCAGCCAAGGGACAGGGAACTACGAGCAGTACTTC. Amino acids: CASSQGTGNYEQYF.

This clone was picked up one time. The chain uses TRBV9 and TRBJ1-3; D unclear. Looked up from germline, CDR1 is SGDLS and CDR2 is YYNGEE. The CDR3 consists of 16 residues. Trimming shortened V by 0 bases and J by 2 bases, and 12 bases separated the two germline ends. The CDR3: CASSVDAGRAGNTIYF. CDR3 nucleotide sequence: TGTGCCAGCAGCGTAGATGCCGGTAGAGCTGGAAACACCATATATTTT. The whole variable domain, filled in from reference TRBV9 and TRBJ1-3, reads DSGVTQTPKHLITATGQRVTLRCSPRSGDLSVYWYQQSLDQGLQFLIQYYNGEERAKGNILERFSAQQFPDLHSELNLSSLELGDSALYFCASSVDAGRAGNTIYFGEGSWLTVV.

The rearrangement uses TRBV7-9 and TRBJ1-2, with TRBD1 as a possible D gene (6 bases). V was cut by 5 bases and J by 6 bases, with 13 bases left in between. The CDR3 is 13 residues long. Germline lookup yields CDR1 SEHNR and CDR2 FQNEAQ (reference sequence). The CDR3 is CASSPAGANGYTF. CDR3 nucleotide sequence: TGTGCCAGCAGCCCGGCGGGGGCGAATGGCTACACCTTC.

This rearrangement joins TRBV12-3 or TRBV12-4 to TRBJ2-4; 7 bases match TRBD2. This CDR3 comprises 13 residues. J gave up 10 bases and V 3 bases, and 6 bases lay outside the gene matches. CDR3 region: CASSFTLAEIQYF. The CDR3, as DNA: TGTGCCAGCAGTTTTACTCTAGCGGAAATTCAGTACTTC.

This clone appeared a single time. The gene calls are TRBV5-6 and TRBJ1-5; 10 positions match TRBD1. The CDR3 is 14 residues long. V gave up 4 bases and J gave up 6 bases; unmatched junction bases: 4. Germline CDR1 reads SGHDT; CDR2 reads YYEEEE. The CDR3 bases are TGTGCCAGCAGCGCGGACAGGGGGAGTCAGCCCCAGCATTTT. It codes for CASSADRGSQPQHF. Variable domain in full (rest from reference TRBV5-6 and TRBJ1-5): DAGVTQSPTHLIKTRGQQVTLRCSPKSGHDTVSWYQQALGQGPQFIFQYYEEEERQRGNFPDRFSGHQFPNYSSELNVNALLLGDSALYLCASSADRGSQPQHFGDGTRLSIL.

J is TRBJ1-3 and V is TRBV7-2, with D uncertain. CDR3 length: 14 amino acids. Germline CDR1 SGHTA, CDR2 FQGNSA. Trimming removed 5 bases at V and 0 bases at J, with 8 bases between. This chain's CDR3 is CASSVSDSGNTIYF. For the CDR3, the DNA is TGTGCCAGCAGCGTGAGCGACTCTGGAAACACCATATATTTT.

For the CDR3, the DNA is TGTGCCAGCAGTTACATGTCAGGGGGGCTGGACACTGAAGCTTTCTTT. Its protein is CASSYMSGGLDTEAFF. This chain connects TRBV6-2 or TRBV6-3 to TRBJ1-1; the match to TRBD1 covers 7 bases. V lost 2 bases and J lost 3; bases outside the gene matches: 9. The germline V gene has CDR1 MNHEY and CDR2 SVGEGT. The CDR3 has 16 amino acids.

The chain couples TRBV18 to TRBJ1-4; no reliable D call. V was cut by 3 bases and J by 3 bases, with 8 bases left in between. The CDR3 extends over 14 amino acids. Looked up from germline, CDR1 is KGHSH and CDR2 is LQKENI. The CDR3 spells CASSPRIANEKLFF. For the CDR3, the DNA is TGTGCCAGCTCACCCAGGATAGCTAATGAAAAACTGTTTTTT.

The CDR3 bases are TGTGCCACCAGCTTAAACACCGGGGAGCTGTTTTTT. This sequence encodes CATSLNTGELFF. The chain recombines TRBV24-1 with TRBJ2-2; no definite D call. Germline CDR1 and CDR2: KGHDR and SFDVKD. Trimming left V 7 bases short and J 2 bases short, with 4 bases between. The CDR3 is made up of 12 amino acids.

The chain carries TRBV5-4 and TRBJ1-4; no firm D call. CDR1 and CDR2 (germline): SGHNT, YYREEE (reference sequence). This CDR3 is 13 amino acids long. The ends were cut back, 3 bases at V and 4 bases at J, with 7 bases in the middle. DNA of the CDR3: TGTGCCAGCAGCTCCGTATATAATGAAAAACTGTTTTTT. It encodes CASSSVYNEKLFF.

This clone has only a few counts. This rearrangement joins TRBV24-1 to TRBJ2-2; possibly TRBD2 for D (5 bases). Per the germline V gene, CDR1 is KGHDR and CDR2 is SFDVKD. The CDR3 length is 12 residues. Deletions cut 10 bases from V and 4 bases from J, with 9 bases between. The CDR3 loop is CATSLATGELFF. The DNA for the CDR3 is TGTGCCACGAGTCTAGCCACCGGGGAGCTGTTTTTT.

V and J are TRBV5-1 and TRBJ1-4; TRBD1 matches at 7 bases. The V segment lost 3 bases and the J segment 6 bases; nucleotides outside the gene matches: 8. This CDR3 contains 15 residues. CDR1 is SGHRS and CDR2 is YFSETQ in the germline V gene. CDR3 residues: CASSYETGRDEKLFF. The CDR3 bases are TGCGCCAGCAGCTACGAGACAGGGCGGGATGAAAAACTGTTTTTT.

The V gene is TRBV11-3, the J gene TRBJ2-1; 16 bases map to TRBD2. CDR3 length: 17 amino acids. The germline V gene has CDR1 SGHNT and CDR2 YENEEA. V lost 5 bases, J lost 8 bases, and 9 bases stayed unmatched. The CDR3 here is CASSPRSGLAGGYEQFF. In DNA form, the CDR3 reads TGTGCCAGCAGCCCCAGGTCGGGACTAGCGGGGGGGTATGAGCAGTTCTTC.

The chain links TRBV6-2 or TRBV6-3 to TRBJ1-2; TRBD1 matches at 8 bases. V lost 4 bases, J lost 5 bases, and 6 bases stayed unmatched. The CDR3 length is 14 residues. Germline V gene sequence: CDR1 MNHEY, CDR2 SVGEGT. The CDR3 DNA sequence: TGTGCCAGCAGTTCGACAGGGGCGCGTTATGGCTACACCTTC. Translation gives CASSSTGARYGYTF.

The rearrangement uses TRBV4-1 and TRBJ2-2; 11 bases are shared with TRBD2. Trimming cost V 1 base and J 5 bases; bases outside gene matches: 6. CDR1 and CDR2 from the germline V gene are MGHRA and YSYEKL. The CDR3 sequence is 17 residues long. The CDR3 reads CASSQVVAGGLTGELFF. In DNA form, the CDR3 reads TGCGCCAGCAGCCAAGTGGTAGCGGGAGGGTTGACCGGGGAGCTGTTTTTT.

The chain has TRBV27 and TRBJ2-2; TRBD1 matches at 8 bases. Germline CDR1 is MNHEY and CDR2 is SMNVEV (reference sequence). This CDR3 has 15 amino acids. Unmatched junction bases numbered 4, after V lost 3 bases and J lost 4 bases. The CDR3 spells CASSFRGRSTGELFF. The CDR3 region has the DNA TGTGCCAGCAGTTTCAGGGGGCGGTCCACCGGGGAGCTGTTTTTT.

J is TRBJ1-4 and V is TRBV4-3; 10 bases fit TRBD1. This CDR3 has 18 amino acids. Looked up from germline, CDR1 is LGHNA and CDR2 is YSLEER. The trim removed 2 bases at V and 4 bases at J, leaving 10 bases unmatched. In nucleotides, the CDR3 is TGCGCCAGCAGCCAAACTAGACAGGGGGCTCGCGATAATGAAAAACTGTTTTTT. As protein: CASSQTRQGARDNEKLFF.

The CDR3 DNA reads TGTGCCAGCAGCTTGAGACTAGCGGGGGGGAGTGAGCAGTTCTTC. Amino acid sequence: CASSLRLAGGSEQFF. V usage is TRBV5-8 and J usage is TRBJ2-1; 14 nucleotides agree with TRBD2. Looked up from germline, CDR1 is SGHTS and CDR2 is YDEGEE. This CDR3 region has 15 residues. Unmatched junction bases numbered 3, after V lost 1 base and J lost 9 bases. The full variable domain, rest sourced from reference TRBV5-8 and TRBJ2-1, is EAGVTQSPTHLIKTRGQQATLRCSPISGHTSVYWYQQALGLGLQFLLWYDEGEERNRGNFPPRFSGRQFPNYSSELNVNALELEDSALYLCASSLRLAGGSEQFFGPGTRLTVL.

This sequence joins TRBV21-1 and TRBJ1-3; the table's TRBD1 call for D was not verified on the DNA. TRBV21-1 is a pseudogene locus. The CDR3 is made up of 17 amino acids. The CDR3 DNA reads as TGTGCCAGCAGCAAAGGGACAGGGAGTTTCTCTGGAAACACCATATATTTT. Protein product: CASSKGTGSFSGNTIYF.

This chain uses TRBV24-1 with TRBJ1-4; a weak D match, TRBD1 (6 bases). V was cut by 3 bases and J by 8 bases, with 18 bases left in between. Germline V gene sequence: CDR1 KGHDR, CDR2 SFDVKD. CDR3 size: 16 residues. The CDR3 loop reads CATSDVPRGSREKLFF. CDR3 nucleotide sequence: TGTGCCACCAGTGATGTACCCAGGGGATCTAGAGAAAAACTGTTTTTT.

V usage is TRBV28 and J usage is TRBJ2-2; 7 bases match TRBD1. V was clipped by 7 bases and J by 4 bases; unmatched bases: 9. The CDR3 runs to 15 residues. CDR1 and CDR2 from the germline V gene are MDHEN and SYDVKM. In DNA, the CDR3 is TGTGCCAGCATCGACTACAGGGGTGCCACCGGGGAGCTGTTTTTT. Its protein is CASIDYRGATGELFF.

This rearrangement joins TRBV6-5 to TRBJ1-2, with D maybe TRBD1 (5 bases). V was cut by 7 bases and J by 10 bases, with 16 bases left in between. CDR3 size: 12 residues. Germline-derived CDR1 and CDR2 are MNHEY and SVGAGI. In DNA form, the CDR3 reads TGTGCCAGCAATTTTAGGACACCCTCCTACACCTTC. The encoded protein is CASNFRTPSYTF.

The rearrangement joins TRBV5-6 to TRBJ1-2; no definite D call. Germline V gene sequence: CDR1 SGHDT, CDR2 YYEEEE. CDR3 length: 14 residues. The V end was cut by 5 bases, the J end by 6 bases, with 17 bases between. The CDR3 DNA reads TGTGCCAGCAGGAAACAACTACCGGAGAATGGCTACACCTTC. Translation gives CASRKQLPENGYTF.

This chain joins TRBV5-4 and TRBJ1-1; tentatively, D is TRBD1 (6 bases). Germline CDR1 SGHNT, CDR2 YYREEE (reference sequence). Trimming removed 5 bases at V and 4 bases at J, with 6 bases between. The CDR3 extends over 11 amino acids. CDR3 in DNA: TGTGCCAGCAGAGGGGGCACTGAAGCTTTCTTT. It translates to CASRGGTEAFF. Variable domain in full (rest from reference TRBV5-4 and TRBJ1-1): ETGVTQSPTHLIKTRGQQVTLRCSSQSGHNTVSWYQQALGQGPQFIFQYYREEENGRGNFPPRFSGLQFPNYSSELNVNALELDDSALYLCASRGGTEAFFGQGTRLTVV.

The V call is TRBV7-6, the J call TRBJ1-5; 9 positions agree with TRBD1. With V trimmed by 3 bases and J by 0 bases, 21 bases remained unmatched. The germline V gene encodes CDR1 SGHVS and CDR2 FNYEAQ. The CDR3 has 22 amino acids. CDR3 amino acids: CASSFVLTNTGTGHYSNQPQHF. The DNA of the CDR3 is TGTGCCAGCAGCTTTGTCCTTACCAACACCGGGACAGGGCATTATAGCAATCAGCCCCAGCATTTT.

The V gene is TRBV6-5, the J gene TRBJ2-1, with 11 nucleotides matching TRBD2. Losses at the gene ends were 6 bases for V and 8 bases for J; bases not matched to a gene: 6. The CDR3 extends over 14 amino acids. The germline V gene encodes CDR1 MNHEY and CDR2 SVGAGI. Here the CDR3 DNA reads TGTGCCAGCAGCCCCCGGACTAGCGGGTATGAGCAGTTCTTC. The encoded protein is CASSPRTSGYEQFF.